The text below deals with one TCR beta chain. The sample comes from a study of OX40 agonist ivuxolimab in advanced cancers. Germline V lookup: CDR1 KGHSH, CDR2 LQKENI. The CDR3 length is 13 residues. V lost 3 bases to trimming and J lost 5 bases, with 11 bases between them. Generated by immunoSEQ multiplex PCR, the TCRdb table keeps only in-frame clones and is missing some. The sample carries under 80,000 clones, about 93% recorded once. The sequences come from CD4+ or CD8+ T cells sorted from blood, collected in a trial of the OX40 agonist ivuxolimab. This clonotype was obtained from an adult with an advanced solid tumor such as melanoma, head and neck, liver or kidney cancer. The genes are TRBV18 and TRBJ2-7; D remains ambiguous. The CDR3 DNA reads TGTGCCAGCTCACCGGCTCTTGAGAACGAGCAGTACTTC. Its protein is CASSPALENEQYF.